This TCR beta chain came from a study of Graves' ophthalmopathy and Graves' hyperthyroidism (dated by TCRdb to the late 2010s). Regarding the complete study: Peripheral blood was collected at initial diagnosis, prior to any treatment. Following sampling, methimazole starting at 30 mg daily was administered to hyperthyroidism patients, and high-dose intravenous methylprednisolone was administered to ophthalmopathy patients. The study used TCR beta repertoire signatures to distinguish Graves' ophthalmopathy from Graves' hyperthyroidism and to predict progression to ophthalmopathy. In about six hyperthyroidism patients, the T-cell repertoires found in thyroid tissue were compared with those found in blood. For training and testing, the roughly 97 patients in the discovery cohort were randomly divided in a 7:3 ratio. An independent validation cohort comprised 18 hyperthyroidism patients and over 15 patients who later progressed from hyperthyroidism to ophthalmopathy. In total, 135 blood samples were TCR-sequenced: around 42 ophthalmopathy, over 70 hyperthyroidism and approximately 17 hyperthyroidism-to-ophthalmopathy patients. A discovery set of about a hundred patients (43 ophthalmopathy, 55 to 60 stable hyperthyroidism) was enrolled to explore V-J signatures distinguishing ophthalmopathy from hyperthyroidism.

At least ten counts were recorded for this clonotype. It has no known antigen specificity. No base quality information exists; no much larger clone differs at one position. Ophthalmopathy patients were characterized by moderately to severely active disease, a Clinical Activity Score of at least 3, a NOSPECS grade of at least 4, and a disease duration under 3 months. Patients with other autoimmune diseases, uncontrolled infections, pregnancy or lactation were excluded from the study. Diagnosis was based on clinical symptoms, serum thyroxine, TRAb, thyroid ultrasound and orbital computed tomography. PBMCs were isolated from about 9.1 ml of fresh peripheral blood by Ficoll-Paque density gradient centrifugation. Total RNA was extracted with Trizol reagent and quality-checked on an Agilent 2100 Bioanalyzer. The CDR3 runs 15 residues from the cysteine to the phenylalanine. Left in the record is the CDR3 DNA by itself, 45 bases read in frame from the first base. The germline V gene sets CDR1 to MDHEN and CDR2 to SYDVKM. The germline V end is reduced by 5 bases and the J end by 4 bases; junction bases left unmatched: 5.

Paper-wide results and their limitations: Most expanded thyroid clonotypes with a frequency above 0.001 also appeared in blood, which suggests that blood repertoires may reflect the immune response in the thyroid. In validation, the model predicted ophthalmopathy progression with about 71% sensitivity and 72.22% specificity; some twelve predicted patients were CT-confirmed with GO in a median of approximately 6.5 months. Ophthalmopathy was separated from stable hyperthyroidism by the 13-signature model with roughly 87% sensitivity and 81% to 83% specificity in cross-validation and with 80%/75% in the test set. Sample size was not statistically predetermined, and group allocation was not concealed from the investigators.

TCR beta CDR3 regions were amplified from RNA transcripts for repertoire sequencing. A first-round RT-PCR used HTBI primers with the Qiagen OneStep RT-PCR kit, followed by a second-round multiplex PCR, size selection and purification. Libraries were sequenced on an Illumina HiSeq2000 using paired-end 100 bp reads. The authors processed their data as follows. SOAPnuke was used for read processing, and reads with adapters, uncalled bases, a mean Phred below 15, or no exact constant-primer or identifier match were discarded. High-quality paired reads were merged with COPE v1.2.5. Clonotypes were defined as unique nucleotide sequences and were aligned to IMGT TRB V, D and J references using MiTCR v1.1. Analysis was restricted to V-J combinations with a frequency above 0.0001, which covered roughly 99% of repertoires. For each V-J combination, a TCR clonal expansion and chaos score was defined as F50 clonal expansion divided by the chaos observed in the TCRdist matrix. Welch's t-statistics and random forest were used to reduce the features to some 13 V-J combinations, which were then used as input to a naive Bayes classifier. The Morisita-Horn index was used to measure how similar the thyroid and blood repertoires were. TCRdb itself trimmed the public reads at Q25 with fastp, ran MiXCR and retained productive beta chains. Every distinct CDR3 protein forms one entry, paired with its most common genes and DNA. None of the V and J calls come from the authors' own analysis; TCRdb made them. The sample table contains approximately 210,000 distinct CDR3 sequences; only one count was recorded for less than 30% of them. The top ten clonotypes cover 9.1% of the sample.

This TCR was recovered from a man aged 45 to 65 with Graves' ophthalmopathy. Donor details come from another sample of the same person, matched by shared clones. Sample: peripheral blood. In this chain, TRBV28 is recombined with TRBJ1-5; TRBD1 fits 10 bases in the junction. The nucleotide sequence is TGTGCCAGCAGTACAGGGACAGGGGCAAATCAGCCCCAGCATTTT. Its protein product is CASSTGTGANQPQHF. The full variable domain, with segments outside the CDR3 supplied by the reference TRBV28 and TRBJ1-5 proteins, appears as DVKVTQSSRYLVKRTGEKVFLECVQDMDHENMFWYRQDPGLGLRLIYFSYDVKMKEKGDIPEGYSVSREKKERFSLILESASTNQTSMYLCASSTGTGANQPQHFGDGTRLSIL.